The clone carrying this T cell receptor (beta chain) was detected a few times. The antigen is unknown. TCRdb keeps only in-frame clones here, not all; method: immunoSEQ multiplex PCR. The repertoire holds 120,000 to 150,000 clones, with around 89% as singletons. V trimming: 0 bases; J trimming: 3 bases; junction bases outside the gene matches: 4. Germline V CDR1 and CDR2: SGDLS, YYNGEE. This CDR3 is 17 amino acids long. The sample originates from a study of T cell responses to AZD1222 COVID-19 vaccine. Overall study: Second-dose groups at about 4 or about 12 weeks were pooled.

Notes on the study in general: White British people made up most donors, females outnumbered males, and clonal diversity was possibly underestimated. Baseline seropositivity occurred in only a handful of AZD1222 recipients.

The clonotype was recovered from an adult in good health. This sample comprised peripheral blood, obtained on day 0 of AZD1222 vaccination. J is TRBJ2-6 and V is TRBV9; TRBD1 aligns across 9 bases. The CDR3 bases are TGTGCCAGCAGCGTAGTATGGGGACAGGGTGGGGCCAACGTCCTGACTTTC. Protein sequence: CASSVVWGQGGANVLTF. The variable domain in full, with the rest retrieved from reference TRBV9 and TRBJ2-6, is DSGVTQTPKHLITATGQRVTLRCSPRSGDLSVYWYQQSLDQGLQFLIQYYNGEERAKGNILERFSAQQFPDLHSELNLSSLELGDSALYFCASSVVWGQGGANVLTFGAGSRLTVL.